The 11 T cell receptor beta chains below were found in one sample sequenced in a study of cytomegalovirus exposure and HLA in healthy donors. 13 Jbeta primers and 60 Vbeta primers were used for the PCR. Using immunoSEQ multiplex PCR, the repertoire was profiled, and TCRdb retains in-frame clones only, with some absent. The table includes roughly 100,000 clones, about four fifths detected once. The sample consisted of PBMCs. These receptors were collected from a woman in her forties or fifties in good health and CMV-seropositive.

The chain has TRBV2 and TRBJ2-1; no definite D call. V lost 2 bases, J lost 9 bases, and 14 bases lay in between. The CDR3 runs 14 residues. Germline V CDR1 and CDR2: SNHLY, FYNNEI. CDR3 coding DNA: TGTGCCAGCAGTGAAAGAAATATGATCGGTGAGCAGTTCTTC. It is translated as CASSERNMIGEQFF.

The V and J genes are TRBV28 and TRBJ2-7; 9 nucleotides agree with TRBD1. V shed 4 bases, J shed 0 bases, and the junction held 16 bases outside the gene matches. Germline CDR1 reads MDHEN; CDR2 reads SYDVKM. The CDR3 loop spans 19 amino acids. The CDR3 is CASSSPPGTGFGVSYEQYF. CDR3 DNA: TGTGCCAGCAGTTCCCCCCCCGGGACAGGGTTTGGGGTCTCCTACGAGCAGTACTTC.

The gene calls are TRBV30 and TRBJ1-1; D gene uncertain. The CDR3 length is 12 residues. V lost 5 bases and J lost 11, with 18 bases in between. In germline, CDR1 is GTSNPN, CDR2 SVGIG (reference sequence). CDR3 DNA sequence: TGTGCCTGGCCAATCTTACAGTTTAGGGCTTTCTTT. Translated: CAWPILQFRAFF.

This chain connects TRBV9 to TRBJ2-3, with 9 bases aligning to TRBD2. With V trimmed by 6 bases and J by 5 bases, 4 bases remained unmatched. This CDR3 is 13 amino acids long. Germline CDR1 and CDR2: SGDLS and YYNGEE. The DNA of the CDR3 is TGTGCCAGCACTAGCGGGGTATTAGATACGCAGTATTTT. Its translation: CASTSGVLDTQYF. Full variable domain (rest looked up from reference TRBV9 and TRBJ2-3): DSGVTQTPKHLITATGQRVTLRCSPRSGDLSVYWYQQSLDQGLQFLIQYYNGEERAKGNILERFSAQQFPDLHSELNLSSLELGDSALYFCASTSGVLDTQYFGPGTRLTVL.

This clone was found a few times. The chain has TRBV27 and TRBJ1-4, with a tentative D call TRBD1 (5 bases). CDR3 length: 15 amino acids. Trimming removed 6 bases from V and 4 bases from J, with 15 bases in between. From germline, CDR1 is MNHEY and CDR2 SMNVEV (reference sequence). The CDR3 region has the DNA TGTGCCAGCAGCCAGGTGGGGCAGAGTAATGAAAAACTGTTTTTT. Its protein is CASSQVGQSNEKLFF.

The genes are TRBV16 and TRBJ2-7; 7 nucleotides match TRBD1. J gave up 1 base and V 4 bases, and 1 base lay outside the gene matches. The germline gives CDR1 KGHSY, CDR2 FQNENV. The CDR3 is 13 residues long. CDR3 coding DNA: TGTGCCAGCAGCCGGACAGGATCCTACGAGCAGTACTTC. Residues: CASSRTGSYEQYF.

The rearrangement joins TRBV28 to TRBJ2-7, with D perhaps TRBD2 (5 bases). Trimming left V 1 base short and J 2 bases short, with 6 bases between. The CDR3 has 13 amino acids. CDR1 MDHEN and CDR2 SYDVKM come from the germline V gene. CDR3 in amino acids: CASSLSGTYEQYF. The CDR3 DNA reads TGTGCCAGCAGTTTATCCGGGACCTACGAGCAGTACTTC. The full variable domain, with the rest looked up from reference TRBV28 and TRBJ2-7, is DVKVTQSSRYLVKRTGEKVFLECVQDMDHENMFWYRQDPGLGLRLIYFSYDVKMKEKGDIPEGYSVSREKKERFSLILESASTNQTSMYLCASSLSGTYEQYFGPGTRLTVT.

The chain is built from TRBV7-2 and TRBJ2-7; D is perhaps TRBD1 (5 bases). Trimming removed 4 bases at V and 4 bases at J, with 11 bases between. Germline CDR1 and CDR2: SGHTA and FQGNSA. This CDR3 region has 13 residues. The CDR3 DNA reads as TGTGCCAGCAGCTGGGGCGGTGGGTACGAGCAGTACTTC. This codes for CASSWGGGYEQYF.

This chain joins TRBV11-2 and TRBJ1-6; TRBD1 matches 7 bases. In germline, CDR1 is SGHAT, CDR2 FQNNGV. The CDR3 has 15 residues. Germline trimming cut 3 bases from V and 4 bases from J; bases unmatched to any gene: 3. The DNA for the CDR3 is TGTGCCAGCAGCTTTTCGGGACAGTATAATTCACCCCTCCACTTT. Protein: CASSFSGQYNSPLHF.

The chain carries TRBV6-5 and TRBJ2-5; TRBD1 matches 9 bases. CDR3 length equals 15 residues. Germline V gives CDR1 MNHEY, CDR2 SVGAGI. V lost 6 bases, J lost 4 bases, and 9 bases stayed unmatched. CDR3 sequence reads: CASSEQGAPLETQYF. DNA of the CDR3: TGTGCCAGCAGCGAACAGGGGGCGCCGTTAGAGACCCAGTACTTC.

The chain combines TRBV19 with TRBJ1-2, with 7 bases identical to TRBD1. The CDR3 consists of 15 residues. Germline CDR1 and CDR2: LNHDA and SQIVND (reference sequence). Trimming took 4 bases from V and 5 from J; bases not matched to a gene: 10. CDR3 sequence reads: CASSTTRQGLYGYTF. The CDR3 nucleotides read TGTGCCAGTAGTACCACCAGACAGGGTTTGTATGGCTACACCTTC.